Below, 16 T cell receptor beta chains from the same sample are listed, as sequenced in a study of blood T cells in healthy people across ages (dated by TCRdb to between 2014 and 2017). Library preparation used 5' RACE. The run used an Illumina HiSeq 2500. The second PCR ran for about 7 to 11 cycles and used a J-beta primer mix along with a sample-barcoded 5' primer. TCRdb reprocessed the public reads (quality trimming at Q25 with fastp, clone calling with MiXCR) and kept in-frame beta chains. Merged by CDR3 protein, the rows form single entries marked with the most common genes and DNA. Here the sample has some 850,000 distinct CDR3 sequences; 25% to 30% occur a single time. The top ten clonotypes cover 2.5% to 3.5% of the sample. Another study also made use of these data, one on T cells of mothers and their children.

The sequenced material came from blood. These receptors came from a boy aged 5-17 years in good health.

This clonotype was detected a few times. This sequence joins TRBV14 and TRBJ2-7, with a tentative D call TRBD2 (6 bases). V was pared by 3 bases and J by 0 bases, with 12 bases between. Germline loops: CDR1 SGHDN, CDR2 FVKESK. The CDR3 length is 15 residues. DNA of the CDR3: TGTGCCAGCAGCCAGGTCTTCGGGGGCTCCTACGAGCAGTACTTC. Protein product: CASSQVFGGSYEQYF.

This clonotype has only a few counts. The chain joins TRBV12-5 to TRBJ2-3; D remains unclear. V was pared by 2 bases and J by 0 bases, with 3 bases between. The CDR3 has 13 amino acids. Germline CDR1 LGHNT, CDR2 FRNRAP. The CDR3 loop is CASGLSSTDTQYF. The CDR3 nucleotides are TGTGCTAGTGGTTTGTCAAGCACAGATACGCAGTATTTT.

The rearrangement uses TRBV20-1 and TRBJ1-1; D is unclear. Germline loops: CDR1 DFQATT, CDR2 SNEGSKA (reference sequence). The CDR3 sequence is 13 residues long. Trimming cost V 3 bases and J 0 bases, with 8 bases left between them. The CDR3 DNA is TGCAGTGCTAGCATTGTCATGAACACTGAAGCTTTCTTT. It translates to CSASIVMNTEAFF.

The V and J genes are TRBV6-5 and TRBJ2-1, with a weak D call TRBD1 (6 bases). Germline V gene lookup returns CDR1 MNHEY and CDR2 SVGAGI. The CDR3 is 14 residues long. Trimming stripped 6 bases from V and 4 bases from J, with 13 bases between. The CDR3 protein is CASRGNREYNEQFF. The CDR3 DNA reads TGTGCCAGCAGAGGAAACAGGGAATACAATGAGCAGTTCTTC.

This chain uses TRBV2 with TRBJ2-5; 12 nucleotides match TRBD2. This CDR3 comprises 15 residues. In germline, CDR1 is SNHLY, CDR2 FYNNEI. Losses at the gene ends were 6 bases for V and 5 bases for J; bases not matched to a gene: 7. The CDR3 DNA follows: TGTGCCAGCAGGCCCCTAGCGGGGGGGCGCGAGACCCAGTACTTC. Its protein product is CASRPLAGGRETQYF.

The genes are TRBV12-3 or TRBV12-4 and TRBJ2-1, with TRBD2 matching 12 bases. The V gene end was trimmed by 5 bases and the J gene end by 4 bases; junction bases not matched to a gene: 9. The CDR3 sequence is 17 residues long. Written as DNA, the CDR3 is TGTGCCAGCAGTCCCCTGTTGACTAGCGGGGGTTACAATGAGCAGTTCTTC. The encoded protein is CASSPLLTSGGYNEQFF.

The chain has TRBV4-3 and TRBJ2-3; 10 positions agree with TRBD2. Trimming took 0 bases from V and 3 from J; bases not matched to a gene: 3. This CDR3 contains 16 residues. Germline V gene lookup returns CDR1 LGHNA and CDR2 YSLEER. The CDR3 reads CASSQDLTSGTDTQYF. CDR3 nucleotides: TGCGCCAGCAGCCAAGATTTGACTAGCGGGACAGATACGCAGTATTTT.

V usage is TRBV28 and J usage is TRBJ2-7; tentatively, D is TRBD1 (6 bases). In germline, CDR1 is MDHEN, CDR2 SYDVKM. The CDR3 sequence is 11 residues long. V lost 10 bases and J lost 3, with 10 bases in between. The CDR3 loop is CANRESYEQYF. Written as DNA, the CDR3 is TGTGCCAACAGGGAAAGCTACGAGCAGTACTTC.

V is TRBV6-6 and J is TRBJ1-2, with D uncertain. The CDR3 runs 14 residues. The V gene lost 2 bases and the J gene lost 4 bases, with 11 bases spanning the gap. Per the germline V gene, CDR1 is MNHNY and CDR2 is SVGAGI (reference sequence). The CDR3 DNA is TGTGCCAGCAGTTACGCCCCGGGTCTCTATGGCTACACCTTC. Protein sequence: CASSYAPGLYGYTF.

The rearrangement links TRBV28 to TRBJ1-5; TRBD1 might be the D (5 bases). Germline V lookup: CDR1 MDHEN, CDR2 SYDVKM. This CDR3 is 15 amino acids long. Trimming removed 1 base at V and 5 bases at J, with 12 bases between. The DNA of the CDR3 is TGTGCCAGCAGTTTATCCGGGGGGACCTATCAGCCCCAGCATTTT. Its translation is CASSLSGGTYQPQHF.

This clonotype was detected a few times. The rearrangement joins TRBV28 to TRBJ1-5; D uncertain. Trimming removed 7 bases from V and 4 bases from J, with 14 bases in between. The CDR3 extends over 14 amino acids. Germline V CDR1 and CDR2: MDHEN, SYDVKM. For the CDR3, the DNA is TGTGCCAGCAAAACCCCGGGAACGAATCAGCCCCAGCATTTT. As protein: CASKTPGTNQPQHF.

The table lists this clonotype with a few counts. This chain joins TRBV28 and TRBJ2-7; 7 bases line up with TRBD1. Germline CDR1 is MDHEN and CDR2 is SYDVKM. V lost 3 bases, J lost 3 bases, and 5 bases stayed unmatched. The CDR3 is 14 residues long. DNA for the CDR3: TGTGCCAGCAGTTTCGTGGGACAGCTCTACGAGCAGTACTTC. This gives the protein CASSFVGQLYEQYF.

The rearrangement joins TRBV12-3 or TRBV12-4 to TRBJ2-2; D not resolved. Trimming removed 6 bases from V and 5 bases from J, with 13 bases in between. The CDR3 is made up of 14 amino acids. The CDR3 sequence is CASRMGLRTGELFF. The CDR3 DNA reads as TGTGCCAGCAGAATGGGTTTGAGAACCGGGGAGCTGTTTTTT.

This clonotype was recorded a few times. V gene TRBV10-1 combines with J gene TRBJ2-5, with TRBD2 matching over 8 bases. V lost 5 bases and J lost 11; bases outside the gene matches: 10. Germline assignment: CDR1 WNHNN and CDR2 SYGVQD (reference sequence). The CDR3 has 13 amino acids. In nucleotides, the CDR3 is TGCGCCAGCAGTTACTTACGGGAGGGGGAGCAGTACTTC. It encodes CASSYLREGEQYF.

This clonotype was picked up a small number of times. The chain carries TRBV4-1 and TRBJ1-2; possibly TRBD1 for D (5 bases). V gave up 2 bases and J gave up 0 bases, with 7 bases separating them. Germline V CDR1 and CDR2: MGHRA, YSYEKL. The CDR3 runs to 14 residues. Here the CDR3 reads CASSQRDPNYGYTF. The CDR3 DNA reads as TGCGCCAGCAGCCAAAGGGACCCTAACTATGGCTACACCTTC.

This clonotype was observed a handful of times. The J gene is TRBJ2-5, the V gene TRBV4-2, with TRBD2 identical over 8 bases. This CDR3 is built from 16 residues. Germline V CDR1 and CDR2: LGHNA, YNFKEQ. V was clipped by 4 bases and J by 7 bases; unmatched bases: 14. The CDR3 coding sequence is TGTGCCAGCAGCCCGACGGGACTAGTCTCCCACCCGACCCAGTACTTC. Translated, it gives CASSPTGLVSHPTQYF.